This entry lists 6 T cell receptor beta chains sequenced from one sample in a study of early T cells in non-severe SARS-CoV-2 infection. TCRdb re-derived calls from the 5' RACE reads in MiXCR, one entry per CDR3 protein. Among over 75,000 distinct CDR3 sequences listed, about 13% were seen once. The sample comprised whole blood. Receptors originate from an adult who was a healthcare worker with PCR-confirmed SARS-CoV-2 infection or an uninfected control (not recorded which).

This clonotype was found many times. This chain joins TRBV28 and TRBJ2-7; D ambiguous. Germline lookup yields CDR1 MDHEN and CDR2 SYDVKM. The CDR3 runs to 15 residues. Deletions cut 2 bases from V and 4 bases from J, with 15 bases between. CDR3 DNA sequence: TGTGCCAGCAGTTTAGGTCGCGCGGCTATATACGAGCAGTACTTC. Translation: CASSLGRAAIYEQYF.

A few counts support this clonotype. The chain carries TRBV18 and TRBJ2-1; tentatively, D is TRBD1 or TRBD2 (5 bases each). V lost 0 bases and J 11 bases, leaving 17 bases between the germline ends. The CDR3 has 15 residues. Germline V gene data show CDR1 as KGHSH and CDR2 as LQKENI. CDR3 nucleotides: TGTGCCAGCTCACCACCGGACTTAAGACAGCCGCAGCAGTTCTTC. This gives the protein CASSPPDLRQPQQFF. Combining the CDR3 with reference TRBV18 and TRBJ2-1 gives the whole variable domain NAGVMQNPRHLVRRRGQEARLRCSPMKGHSHVYWYRQLPEEGLKFMVYLQKENIIDESGMPKERFSAEFPKEGPSILRIQQVVRGDSAAYFCASSPPDLRQPQQFFGPGTRLTVL.

This clonotype was detected ten times or more. V and J are TRBV9 and TRBJ2-6; D gene unclear. The CDR3 runs to 16 residues. Deletions cut 0 bases from V and 2 bases from J, with 9 bases between. The germline V gene has CDR1 SGDLS and CDR2 YYNGEE. The CDR3 protein is CASSVVMGPGANVLTF. As DNA, the CDR3 is TGTGCCAGCAGCGTAGTGATGGGTCCTGGGGCCAACGTCCTGACTTTC.

Only a few counts were recorded for this clonotype. The V gene is TRBV7-6, the J gene TRBJ1-2, with D unresolved. Looked up from germline, CDR1 is SGHVS and CDR2 is FNYEAQ. The ends were cut back, 5 bases at V and 0 bases at J, with 16 bases in the middle. This CDR3 has 16 amino acids. The CDR3 region is CASSPGRQAANYGYTF. As DNA, the CDR3 is TGTGCCAGCAGCCCCGGGAGGCAGGCCGCTAACTATGGCTACACCTTC.

This clonotype came up a few times. This chain uses TRBV5-1 with TRBJ1-1, with D uncertain. CDR3 length equals 13 residues. V was trimmed by 4 bases and J by 7 bases, leaving 14 bases between them. CDR1 SGHRS and CDR2 YFSETQ come from the germline V gene. The CDR3: CASSLGMSLEAFF. Here the CDR3 DNA reads TGCGCCAGCAGCCTGGGGATGAGTCTTGAAGCTTTCTTT.

A few counts support this clonotype. The chain is built from TRBV10-2 and TRBJ1-1; 8 bases align to TRBD1. V was pared by 5 bases and J by 4 bases, with 3 bases of the junction left unmatched. CDR1 WSHSY and CDR2 SAAADI come from the germline V gene. The CDR3 has 13 residues. The CDR3 coding sequence is TGCGCCAGCAGTAGACAGGGGCGCACTGAAGCTTTCTTT. Encoded protein: CASSRQGRTEAFF.